This T cell receptor (beta chain) was captured by sequencing in a study of CXCR3-negative and CXCR3-positive naive CD8 T cells. Carrying UMI labels, the TRB cDNA libraries were prepared through 5' RACE. TCRdb re-called the 5' RACE reads and shows each CDR3 protein once, DNA omitted. The sample table includes fewer than 90,000 distinct CDR3 sequences. The sorting of each CD8+ T cell subset was done in triplicate, at more than 250,000 cells each. CD45RO-CCR7+CD27+CD95- cells counted as naive CD8+ T cells. CDR1 is LGHDT and CDR2 is YNNKEL in the germline V gene (reference sequence). CDR3 length: 13 residues. For this clonotype: Its antigen is not known.

Study-wide results and limits: CXCR3-expressing naive cells carried TRB CDR3s more hydrophobic than those of CXCR3-negative naive cells. Cryopreservation partially decreased CXCR3 expression, and most assays used fresh PBMCs.

This receptor was taken from a human donor in good health. Some clones in this sample may be carry-over from other donors' samples. Sequencing was performed on naive CXCR3- CD8+ T cells from blood. The subset here: CD45RO-CCR7+CD27+CD95- naive CD8+ T cells lacking CXCR3 (TNR3-). The gene calls are TRBV3-1 and TRBJ2-1; the TCRdb D gene call, TRBD2, has no DNA to confirm it. This CDR3 is CASSQDERDEQFF.